This T cell receptor beta chain was found in a study of T-cell reconstitution after alpha-beta-depleted transplantation in children. Per germline, CDR1 DFQATT and CDR2 SNEGSKA (reference sequence). With 5 bases clipped from V and 9 bases from J, the junction kept 11 bases outside the gene matches. The CDR3 length is 14 residues. Researchers prepared the TCRbeta library using unique molecular identifiers, the study reports. One entry per CDR3 protein, called by TCRdb with MiXCR from the PCR reads. The sample shows hundreds of thousands of distinct CDR3 sequences, about 15% of them seen only once. This clonotype was seen repeatedly, ten times or more.

V gene TRBV20-1 combines with J gene TRBJ2-1, with TRBD1 matching 9 bases. The TCR was taken from a human donor who donated a stem cell graft to a child with acute myeloid leukemia. The starting material was PBMCs from the stem cell graft donor, obtained from the stem cell graft. CDR3 protein: CSAAGQGTVGEQFF. CDR3 in DNA: TGCAGTGCTGCGGGACAGGGAACGGTTGGTGAGCAGTTCTTC.